One sample yielded the 17 T cell receptor beta chains listed below, sequenced in a study of blood T cell repertoires in COVID-19. TCRdb's table, derived via immunoSEQ multiplex PCR, lists solely in-frame clones and lacks some. Of 150,000 to 180,000 clones in the sample, around 78% are singletons; the top ten hold roughly 1.5%. Sequenced material: peripheral blood. The receptor set was obtained from a man at least 80 years old with acute or convalescent COVID-19.

The CDR3 DNA sequence: TGCGCCAGCAGCTTGGGGACTTTGGACATTCAGTACTTC. Translated, it gives CASSLGTLDIQYF. The chain has TRBV5-1 and TRBJ2-4; perhaps TRBD2 as D (5 bases). The CDR3 sequence is 13 residues long. The germline gives CDR1 SGHRS, CDR2 YFSETQ. Trimming cost V 0 bases and J 8 bases, with 9 bases left between them.

The chain employs TRBV7-8 and TRBJ1-5; no reliable D call. The CDR3 covers 15 residues. Germline lookup yields CDR1 SGHVS and CDR2 FQNEAQ. Between the trimmed V and J ends, which lost 0 bases and 2 bases, there was a span of 8 bases. The CDR3 DNA follows: TGTGCCAGCAGCTTAGCTGGTCGGGGCAATCAGCCCCAGCATTTT. This gives the protein CASSLAGRGNQPQHF.

V and J are TRBV3-1 (or the pseudogene TRBV3-2) and TRBJ1-1, with 10 bases fitting TRBD1. The ends lost 6 bases at V and 4 bases at J; junction bases unmatched: 5. The germline V gene has CDR1 LGHDT and CDR2 YNNKEL (reference sequence). There are 14 residues in the CDR3. CDR3 DNA: TGTGCCAGCAGACTGGGACAGGGGAGCACTGAAGCTTTCTTT. It codes for CASRLGQGSTEAFF.

The V and J genes are TRBV11-2 and TRBJ2-7; 7 bases map to TRBD2. Losses at the gene ends were 2 bases for V and 1 base for J; bases not matched to a gene: 5. This CDR3 spans 15 amino acids. Germline V gives CDR1 SGHAT, CDR2 FQNNGV. CDR3 region: CASSLTGTTSYEQYV. The CDR3 DNA reads as TGTGCCAGCAGCTTAACCGGGACTACTTCCTACGAGCAGTACGTC.

This clone was counted a few times. The genes are TRBV7-4 and TRBJ1-3, with D perhaps TRBD1 (6 bases). V was pared by 3 bases and J by 4 bases, with 16 bases between. CDR3 length equals 16 residues. The germline CDR1 and CDR2 sequences are SGHVT and SQSDAQ. The CDR3 region is CASSLGKGVEGNTIYF. CDR3 nucleotide sequence: TGTGCCAGCAGCTTGGGGAAGGGGGTGGAAGGAAACACCATATATTTT.

This chain connects TRBV14 to TRBJ1-2; no clear D gene. Germline CDR1 and CDR2: SGHDN and FVKESK. Trimming left V 0 bases short and J 5 bases short, with 10 bases between. The CDR3 contains 14 residues. The CDR3 region has the DNA TGTGCCAGCAGCCAAGATCCAAGCACTTATGGCTACACCTTC. Translation: CASSQDPSTYGYTF. The full variable domain, with the rest looked up from reference TRBV14 and TRBJ1-2, is EAGVTQFPSHSVIEKGQTVTLRCDPISGHDNLYWYRRVMGKEIKFLLHFVKESKQDESGMPNNRFLAERTGGTYSTLKVQPAELEDSGVYFCASSQDPSTYGYTFGSGTRLTVV.

This rearrangement joins TRBV5-4 to TRBJ2-1, with 9 bases matching TRBD1. Germline V gives CDR1 SGHNT, CDR2 YYREEE (reference sequence). The CDR3 sequence is 15 residues long. V was clipped by 2 bases and J by 5 bases; unmatched bases: 5. CDR3 DNA sequence: TGTGCCAGCAGCTTCGGACAGGGGAACCACAATGAGCAGTTCTTC. It encodes CASSFGQGNHNEQFF.

The chain combines TRBV10-3 with TRBJ2-3; 7 bases are a match to TRBD2. CDR1 ENHRY and CDR2 SYGVKD come from the germline V gene. CDR3 length: 16 residues. V was clipped by 6 bases and J by 5 bases; unmatched bases: 14. DNA of the CDR3: TGTGCCATCAGACCCTCGACTAGCCCGGGGCGAGATACGCAGTATTTT. Translation gives CAIRPSTSPGRDTQYF.

The chain employs TRBV7-2 and TRBJ2-1; D possibly corresponds to TRBD2 (6 bases). This CDR3 is built from 15 residues. V shed 0 bases and J shed 8 bases, with 14 bases lying between them. CDR1 and CDR2 from the germline V gene are SGHTA and FQGNSA. The CDR3 sequence: CASSLAGPTGDEQFF. In DNA form, the CDR3 reads TGTGCCAGCAGCTTAGCCGGACCGACGGGGGATGAGCAGTTCTTC.

The genes are TRBV10-1 and TRBJ2-3, with 8 positions matching TRBD2. The CDR3 covers 18 residues. Germline assignment: CDR1 WNHNN and CDR2 SYGVQD (reference sequence). The V and J ends lost 1 base and 2 bases, in that order; junction bases with no gene match: 11. The DNA for the CDR3 is TGCGCCAGCAGTGAGTTGGGACTAGGATACCTTAACACAGATACGCAGTATTTT. Its translation: CASSELGLGYLNTDTQYF.

The rearrangement links TRBV23-1 to TRBJ2-7; D is ambiguous. TRBV23-1 is an ORF, with its function uncertain. V was pared by 0 bases and J by 0 bases, with 12 bases between. This CDR3 is 16 amino acids long. CDR3 sequence: CASSQSPQLSSYEQYV. The CDR3 DNA reads as TGCGCCAGCAGTCAATCCCCACAGTTAAGCTCCTACGAGCAGTACGTC.

This sequence joins TRBV28 and TRBJ2-4; maybe TRBD2 (6 bases). CDR3 size: 12 residues. Trimming removed 3 bases at V and 9 bases at J, with 9 bases between. Germline lookup yields CDR1 MDHEN and CDR2 SYDVKM. The CDR3 region has the DNA TGTGCCAGCAGTTTTGGGCGGGGCATTCAGTACTTC. Translated, it gives CASSFGRGIQYF. The full variable domain, in which reference TRBV28 and TRBJ2-4 provide the parts outside the CDR3, is DVKVTQSSRYLVKRTGEKVFLECVQDMDHENMFWYRQDPGLGLRLIYFSYDVKMKEKGDIPEGYSVSREKKERFSLILESASTNQTSMYLCASSFGRGIQYFGAGTRLSVL.

V usage is TRBV7-2 and J usage is TRBJ1-2; D uncertain. CDR3 length equals 13 residues. With 0 bases removed from V and 8 bases from J, the gap between germline ends came to 10 bases. CDR1 and CDR2 from the germline V gene are SGHTA and FQGNSA. The CDR3 coding sequence is TGTGCCAGCAGCTTAGCCCCCACCCAGGGCTACACCTTC. It codes for CASSLAPTQGYTF.

The genes are TRBV23-1 and TRBJ1-2, with no clear D. TRBV23-1 is annotated as an ORF whose role is uncertain. The germline V and J ends were trimmed by 0 bases and 8 bases, with 10 bases remaining between them. The length of the CDR3 is 13 residues. Written as DNA, the CDR3 is TGCGCCAGCAGTCAATCGGTGAGGGCGGGCTACACCTTC. Residues: CASSQSVRAGYTF.

The chain uses TRBV7-2 and TRBJ1-3, with D possibly being TRBD1 (5 bases). The ends were cut back, 6 bases at V and 0 bases at J, with 9 bases in the middle. This CDR3 spans 14 amino acids. Per the germline V gene, CDR1 is SGHTA and CDR2 is FQGNSA. The chain's CDR3 is CASRLGGSGNTIYF. DNA of the CDR3: TGTGCCAGCAGACTCGGGGGCTCTGGAAACACCATATATTTT.

The table lists this clone with a count of one. The chain employs TRBV7-2 and TRBJ2-2; 10 bases agree with TRBD1. V was pared by 4 bases and J by 6 bases, with 11 bases of the junction left unmatched. The CDR3 runs to 17 residues. The V gene's germline CDR1 is SGHTA and CDR2 FQGNSA. CDR3 DNA: TGTGCCAGCAGCTCGGGGCATGGGACAGGGGCTTCCGGGGAGCTGTTTTTT. Translating it yields CASSSGHGTGASGELFF.

The chain employs TRBV15 and TRBJ1-5; D unclear. Germline V lookup: CDR1 LNHNV, CDR2 YYDKDF (reference sequence). V was pared by 1 base and J by 6 bases, with 4 bases between. The CDR3 has 12 residues. CDR3 sequence: CATSRASQPQHF. Here the CDR3 DNA reads TGTGCCACCAGCAGAGCCAGTCAGCCCCAGCATTTT.